The T cell receptor beta chain under discussion was sequenced for a study of cytotoxic CD8 clonotypes in ibrutinib-treated CLL. Study-wide results and caveats: On treatment, the uncommon public clonotypes contracted or remained stable.

In regard to this clone: Its cognate antigen is unknown.

Libraries were prepared by immunoSEQ multiplex PCR; TCRdb keeps only in-frame clonotypes and omits some of them. The data show over 45,000 clones, with roughly 50% seen just once and 20% held by the top ten. Germline values: CDR1 SGHVS, CDR2 FQNEAQ. This CDR3 has 13 amino acids. Trimming removed 5 bases at V and 7 bases at J, with 12 bases between. The sequences come from PBMCs, collected after 24 months of ibrutinib treatment. The source is a human donor with chronic lymphocytic leukemia. The rearrangement uses TRBV7-8 and TRBJ2-1, with a tentative D call TRBD2 (6 bases). CDR3 region: CASSRGTVNEQFF. The CDR3 DNA follows: TGTGCCAGCAGCCGAGGGACTGTGAATGAGCAGTTCTTC.